The 11 T cell receptor beta chains presented below share a single source sample, sequenced in a study of cytomegalovirus exposure and HLA in healthy donors. Sequenced by immunoSEQ multiplex PCR; TCRdb stores in-frame clones only, minus some. The table records 98,000 or so clones, around 95% of them present only once. The sequencing input was PBMCs. These TCRs come from a woman between 18 and 29 years old in good health and CMV-seronegative.

The genes are TRBV15 and TRBJ2-3; 14 positions agree with TRBD2. The CDR3 sequence is 16 residues long. Looked up from germline, CDR1 is LNHNV and CDR2 is YYDKDF (reference sequence). The V gene end was trimmed by 5 bases and the J gene end by 4 bases; junction bases not matched to a gene: 5. The CDR3 loop is CATSGQTSGGADTQYF. CDR3 in DNA: TGTGCCACCAGCGGCCAGACTAGCGGGGGGGCAGATACGCAGTATTTT.

The rearrangement links TRBV6-5 to TRBJ2-1; 8 bases align to TRBD1. The CDR3 length is 14 residues. Germline trimming cut 7 bases from V and 6 bases from J; bases unmatched to any gene: 8. Germline loops: CDR1 MNHEY, CDR2 SVGAGI. CDR3 DNA sequence: TGTGCCAGCAACCCGACAGGGGCCTTCAATGAGCAGTTCTTC. Amino acids: CASNPTGAFNEQFF.

This clone has a single count. The rearrangement uses TRBV4-1 and TRBJ2-1, with TRBD1 identical over 8 bases. There are 16 residues in the CDR3. V gave up 4 bases and J gave up 2 bases; unmatched junction bases: 7. Germline V gene data show CDR1 as MGHRA and CDR2 as YSYEKL. CDR3 bases: TGCGCCAGCAGCCCGCGGACAGGGTTTACCTACAATGAGCAGTTCTTC. Translated, it gives CASSPRTGFTYNEQFF.

The chain combines TRBV27 with TRBJ2-3; possibly TRBD1 for D (6 bases). This CDR3 comprises 14 residues. The germline V gene encodes CDR1 MNHEY and CDR2 SMNVEV (reference sequence). V was pared by 5 bases and J by 4 bases, with 13 bases between. This CDR3 reads CASSLTGIPDTQYF. CDR3 in DNA: TGTGCCAGCAGTCTTACAGGGATCCCAGATACGCAGTATTTT.

This clone was seen a single time. The chain joins TRBV2 to TRBJ1-2; 8 bases fit TRBD1. V lost 4 bases, J lost 6 bases, and 4 bases stayed unmatched. This CDR3 has 13 amino acids. Per germline, CDR1 SNHLY and CDR2 FYNNEI. This chain's CDR3 is CASSAQGADGYTF. The CDR3 bases are TGTGCCAGCAGTGCTCAGGGGGCGGATGGCTACACCTTC.

The rearrangement uses TRBV9 and TRBJ2-3; 7 nucleotides agree with TRBD2. V was pared by 2 bases and J by 1 base, with 7 bases of the junction left unmatched. There are 16 residues in the CDR3. Germline loops: CDR1 SGDLS, CDR2 YYNGEE. CDR3 in amino acids: CASSVGGAGGTDTQYF. CDR3 nucleotide sequence: TGTGCCAGCAGCGTTGGAGGGGCGGGGGGCACAGATACGCAGTATTTT.

This rearrangement joins TRBV5-6 to TRBJ2-2, with 7 bases fitting TRBD1. The CDR3 runs to 15 residues. Germline V lookup: CDR1 SGHDT, CDR2 YYEEEE. Trimming cost V 1 base and J 2 bases; bases outside gene matches: 2. The DNA of the CDR3 is TGTGCCAGCAGCTTGATAGGGGGCAACACCGGGGAGCTGTTTTTT. Amino acids: CASSLIGGNTGELFF.

The rearrangement uses TRBV10-3 and TRBJ2-5; 11 bases fit TRBD1. The germline gives CDR1 ENHRY, CDR2 SYGVKD. The CDR3 is made up of 14 amino acids. Trimming cost V 7 bases and J 5 bases; bases outside gene matches: 6. The DNA for the CDR3 is TGTGCCATCAAGGGACAGGGGGGAGGCGAGACCCAGTACTTC. Amino acid sequence: CAIKGQGGGETQYF.

The chain has TRBV7-9 and TRBJ1-4; D gene uncertain. CDR3 size: 14 residues. Germline assignment: CDR1 SEHNR and CDR2 FQNEAQ (reference sequence). Trimming took off 1 base at V and 6 bases at J, with 9 bases between the two ends. In nucleotides, the CDR3 is TGTGCCAGCAGCTTAGAAGCGGGTTATGAAAAACTGTTTTTT. It codes for CASSLEAGYEKLFF.

J is TRBJ2-3 and V is TRBV4-1; 9 nucleotides match TRBD2. Per germline, CDR1 MGHRA and CDR2 YSYEKL. This CDR3 region has 20 residues. V lost 1 base and J lost 0; bases outside the gene matches: 14. Here the CDR3 DNA reads TGCGCCAGCAGCCAAGTCGTTAGAGCGGGGGGCCGAGGGAGCACAGATACGCAGTATTTT. Translated: CASSQVVRAGGRGSTDTQYF.

This chain joins TRBV9 and TRBJ2-5, with TRBD2 identical over 15 bases. The V segment lost 2 bases and the J segment 2 bases; nucleotides outside the gene matches: 4. The CDR3 has 17 amino acids. The germline gives CDR1 SGDLS, CDR2 YYNGEE. This CDR3 reads CASSVNGLAGGQETQYF. CDR3 coding DNA: TGTGCCAGCAGCGTGAATGGACTAGCGGGGGGGCAAGAGACCCAGTACTTC.